This passage covers 10 T cell receptor beta chains from one sample sequenced in a study of T cell repertoires in cytomegalovirus infection. No antigen has been assigned to these receptors. One entry per CDR3 protein, called by TCRdb with MiXCR from the reads. In the table there are roughly 800,000 distinct CDR3 sequences, 29% of which are singletons. Source: cultured CD8+ T cells from PBMCs, taken from culture after CMV antigen stimulation. These receptors were taken from a human donor in good health (CMV status not recorded). Some clones in this sample may be carry-over from other donors' samples.

The J gene is TRBJ2-4, the V gene TRBV20-1; 8 bases are shared with TRBD1. The V gene's germline CDR1 is DFQATT and CDR2 SNEGSKA (reference sequence). V was clipped by 3 bases and J by 7 bases; unmatched bases: 2. The CDR3 totals 12 residues. In DNA, the CDR3 is TGCAGTGCTAGGGGGACAGGCAACATTCAGTACTTC. Residues: CSARGTGNIQYF.

This clonotype has only a few counts. The chain links TRBV9 to TRBJ2-3, with D maybe TRBD1 (5 bases). CDR3 length equals 15 residues. V was shortened by 2 bases and J by 3 bases, with 13 bases between the two germline ends. In germline, CDR1 is SGDLS, CDR2 YYNGEE. The CDR3 loop is CASSVDSYSTDTQYF. The CDR3 nucleotides read TGTGCCAGCAGCGTCGACAGTTATAGTACAGATACGCAGTATTTT.

For the CDR3, the DNA is TGCAGTGCTAGAGAGGGGGGGACGAACACTGAAGCTTTCTTT. Its translation is CSAREGGTNTEAFF. The genes are TRBV20-1 and TRBJ1-1; D is possibly TRBD1 (5 bases). Trimming took 0 bases from V and 1 from J, leaving 9 bases between them. Germline CDR1 is DFQATT and CDR2 is SNEGSKA (reference sequence). This CDR3 comprises 14 residues.

The chain couples TRBV7-9 to TRBJ2-5; the match to TRBD2 covers 13 bases. From germline, CDR1 is SEHNR and CDR2 FQNEAQ (reference sequence). With 6 bases clipped from V and 0 bases from J, the junction kept 7 bases outside the gene matches. CDR3 size: 17 residues. The CDR3 bases are TGTGCCAGCAGTTCTACCGGGACTAGCGGGGACCAAGAGACCCAGTACTTC. This encodes CASSSTGTSGDQETQYF.

This clonotype was counted once. The chain carries TRBV6-1 and TRBJ2-5, with 10 bases lining up with TRBD1. The CDR3 contains 14 residues. From germline, CDR1 is MNHNS and CDR2 SASEGT. Unmatched junction bases numbered 7, after V lost 8 bases and J lost 4 bases. CDR3 loop: CASDDRGLVETQYF. CDR3 bases: TGTGCCAGCGATGACAGGGGGCTAGTAGAGACCCAGTACTTC.

This clonotype was observed many times. This chain links TRBV7-2 with TRBJ2-1, with no clear D. CDR1 SGHTA and CDR2 FQGNSA come from the germline V gene. V gave up 2 bases and J gave up 2 bases, with 16 bases separating them. The CDR3 is made up of 17 amino acids. The CDR3 nucleotides read TGTGCCAGCAGCTTAAGGCCATCCAGTCTCCCCTACAATGAGCAGTTCTTC. Amino acids: CASSLRPSSLPYNEQFF.

The rearrangement links TRBV4-1 to TRBJ1-5; D is ambiguous. The CDR3 contains 14 residues. The V gene's germline CDR1 is MGHRA and CDR2 YSYEKL. Trimming removed 4 bases at V and 0 bases at J, with 7 bases between. The CDR3 nucleotides are TGCGCCAGCAGCCCGACATATAGCAATCAGCCCCAGCATTTT. It translates to CASSPTYSNQPQHF.

This clonotype was seen more than once but under ten times. V usage is TRBV4-2 and J usage is TRBJ2-5, with 7 bases aligning to TRBD1. From germline, CDR1 is LGHNA and CDR2 YNFKEQ. J was trimmed by 5 bases and V by 5 bases; bases with no gene match: 11. The length of the CDR3 is 15 residues. DNA for the CDR3: TGTGCCAGCAGCGTGAGGGACAGCCCTGGGGAGACCCAGTACTTC. This sequence encodes CASSVRDSPGETQYF.

This clonotype was detected a few times. V and J are TRBV27 and TRBJ2-2; 7 nucleotides align to TRBD2. Unmatched junction bases numbered 7, after V lost 5 bases and J lost 1 base. Per the germline V gene, CDR1 is MNHEY and CDR2 is SMNVEV (reference sequence). This CDR3 comprises 16 residues. CDR3 nucleotide sequence: TGTGCCAGCAGTACACAAGCGGGGTTGAACACCGGGGAGCTGTTTTTT. The encoded protein is CASSTQAGLNTGELFF.

There are many counts of this clonotype. V and J are TRBV12-3 or TRBV12-4 and TRBJ2-7; a possible D gene is TRBD2 (5 bases). This CDR3 region has 14 residues. Trimming cost V 5 bases and J 4 bases, with 15 bases left between them. The CDR3 loop reads CASSVFKSGYEQYF. CDR3 nucleotides: TGTGCCAGCAGTGTATTCAAGTCGGGGTACGAGCAGTACTTC.